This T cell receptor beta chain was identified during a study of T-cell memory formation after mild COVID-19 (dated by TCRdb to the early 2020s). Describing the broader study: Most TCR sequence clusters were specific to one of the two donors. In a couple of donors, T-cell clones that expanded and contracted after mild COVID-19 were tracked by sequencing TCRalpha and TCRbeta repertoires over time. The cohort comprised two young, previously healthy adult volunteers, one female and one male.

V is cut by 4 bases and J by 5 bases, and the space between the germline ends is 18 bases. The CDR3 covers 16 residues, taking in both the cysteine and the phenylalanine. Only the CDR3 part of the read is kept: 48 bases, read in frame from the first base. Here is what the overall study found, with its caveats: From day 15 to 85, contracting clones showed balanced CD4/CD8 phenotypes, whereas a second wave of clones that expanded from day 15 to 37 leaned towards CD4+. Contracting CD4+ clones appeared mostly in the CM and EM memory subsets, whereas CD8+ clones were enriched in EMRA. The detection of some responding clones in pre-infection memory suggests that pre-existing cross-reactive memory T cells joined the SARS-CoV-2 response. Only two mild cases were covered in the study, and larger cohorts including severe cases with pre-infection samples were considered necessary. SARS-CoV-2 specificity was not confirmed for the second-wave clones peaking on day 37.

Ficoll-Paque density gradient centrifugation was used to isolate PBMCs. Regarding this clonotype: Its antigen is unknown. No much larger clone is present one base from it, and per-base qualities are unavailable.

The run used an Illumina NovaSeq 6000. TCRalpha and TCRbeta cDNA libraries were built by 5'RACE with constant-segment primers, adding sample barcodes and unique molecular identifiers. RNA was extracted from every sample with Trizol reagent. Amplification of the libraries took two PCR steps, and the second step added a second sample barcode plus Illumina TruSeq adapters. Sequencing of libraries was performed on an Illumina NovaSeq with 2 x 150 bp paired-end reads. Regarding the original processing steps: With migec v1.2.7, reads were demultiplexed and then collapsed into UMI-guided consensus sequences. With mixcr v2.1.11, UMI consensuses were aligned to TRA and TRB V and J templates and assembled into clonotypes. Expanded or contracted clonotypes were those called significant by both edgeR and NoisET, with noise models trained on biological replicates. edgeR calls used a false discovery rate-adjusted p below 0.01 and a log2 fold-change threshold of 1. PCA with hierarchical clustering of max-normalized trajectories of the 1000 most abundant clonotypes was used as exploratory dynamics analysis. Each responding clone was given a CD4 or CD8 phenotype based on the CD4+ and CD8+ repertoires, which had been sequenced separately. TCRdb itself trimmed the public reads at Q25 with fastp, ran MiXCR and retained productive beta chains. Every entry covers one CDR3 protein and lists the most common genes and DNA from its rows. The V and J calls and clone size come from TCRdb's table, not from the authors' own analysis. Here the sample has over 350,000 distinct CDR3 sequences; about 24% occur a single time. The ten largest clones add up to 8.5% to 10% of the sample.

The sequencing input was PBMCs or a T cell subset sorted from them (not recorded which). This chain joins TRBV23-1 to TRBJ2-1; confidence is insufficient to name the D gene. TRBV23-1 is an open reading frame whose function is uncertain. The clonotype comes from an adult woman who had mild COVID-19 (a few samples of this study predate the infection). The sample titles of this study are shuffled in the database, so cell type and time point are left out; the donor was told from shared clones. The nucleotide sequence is TGCGCCAGCAGTCGAAGGTTAGACAATCTCGACAATGAGCAGTTCTTC. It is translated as CASSRRLDNLDNEQFF.